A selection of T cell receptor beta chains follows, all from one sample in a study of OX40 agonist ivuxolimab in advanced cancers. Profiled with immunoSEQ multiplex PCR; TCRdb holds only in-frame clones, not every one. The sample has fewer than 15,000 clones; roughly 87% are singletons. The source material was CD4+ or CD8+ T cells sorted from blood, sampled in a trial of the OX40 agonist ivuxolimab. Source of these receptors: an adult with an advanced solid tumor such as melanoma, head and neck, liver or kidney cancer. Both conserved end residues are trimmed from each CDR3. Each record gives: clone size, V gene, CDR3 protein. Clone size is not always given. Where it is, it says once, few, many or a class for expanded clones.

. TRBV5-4 ASSLARDGSYEQY
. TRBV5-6 ASSADSAETQY
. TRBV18 ASSPTPWDTEAF
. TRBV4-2 ASSQDRQYQETQY
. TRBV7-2 ASSPQQGNEKLF
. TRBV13 ASSFGDSSYEQY
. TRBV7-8 ASSSGQTNTGELF
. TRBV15 ATSRGQAGTEAF
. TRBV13 ASSSPLAGTYNEQF
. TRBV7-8 ASSSNPQETQY
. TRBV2 ASRATGGSYNEQF
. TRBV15 ATSRAGDSTEAF
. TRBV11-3 ASSLVGKTDTQY
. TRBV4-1 ASSPYGQGLTAGYT
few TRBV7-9 ASSAPTGTGGYEQY
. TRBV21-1 ASTPGQTNQPQH
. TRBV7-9 ASSVTDPGTSGRLGQF
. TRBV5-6 ASSLDGVTYEQY
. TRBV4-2 ASSQPNRGPLNTEAF
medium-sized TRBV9 ASSVEPGPGEKLF
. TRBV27 ASSLSGASGRALRNEQF
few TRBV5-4 ASSLASRLTDTQY
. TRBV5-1 ASSFSPGPTYEQY
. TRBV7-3 ASSLAGGMAYEQY
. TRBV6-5 ASSSNYEQY
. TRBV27 ASSFDPGAGDSYNEQF
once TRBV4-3 ASSPILGGTGSEKLF
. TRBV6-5 ASSYSPSEDYGYT
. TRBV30 AFLSWGGEVPETQY
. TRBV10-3 AISESLRDSEYSPSYNEQF
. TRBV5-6 ASSLRGVYNEQF
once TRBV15 ATSSLGETQY
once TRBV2 ASSGSGISYNEQF
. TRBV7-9 ASSLDEQF
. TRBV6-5 ASSYFRDSYGYT
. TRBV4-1 ASSTRRGGREKLF
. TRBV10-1 ASSEKGITDTQY
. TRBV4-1 ASSPRSGTNTGELF
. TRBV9 ASSPRTGENSPLH
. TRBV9 ASSVGGSDTEAF
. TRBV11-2 ASSSLDTPNTEAF
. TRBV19 ASTMGRGSTDTQY
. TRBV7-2 ASSRGGGYEQY
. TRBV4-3 ASSQDLEGQAFSYNSPLH
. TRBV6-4 ASSDSGGAKGDTQY
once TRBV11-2 ASSLVTGTFYEQY
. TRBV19 ASSFSGTSGYEQY
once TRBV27 ASKDGFQETQY
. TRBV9 ASSRRQGVAGELF
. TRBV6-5 ASNSAGVFYEQY
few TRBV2 ASTGTGGIQPQH
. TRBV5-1 ASSLVSGNSYEQY
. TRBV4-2 ASSDTDTQY
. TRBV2 ASVGGLAGEQETQY